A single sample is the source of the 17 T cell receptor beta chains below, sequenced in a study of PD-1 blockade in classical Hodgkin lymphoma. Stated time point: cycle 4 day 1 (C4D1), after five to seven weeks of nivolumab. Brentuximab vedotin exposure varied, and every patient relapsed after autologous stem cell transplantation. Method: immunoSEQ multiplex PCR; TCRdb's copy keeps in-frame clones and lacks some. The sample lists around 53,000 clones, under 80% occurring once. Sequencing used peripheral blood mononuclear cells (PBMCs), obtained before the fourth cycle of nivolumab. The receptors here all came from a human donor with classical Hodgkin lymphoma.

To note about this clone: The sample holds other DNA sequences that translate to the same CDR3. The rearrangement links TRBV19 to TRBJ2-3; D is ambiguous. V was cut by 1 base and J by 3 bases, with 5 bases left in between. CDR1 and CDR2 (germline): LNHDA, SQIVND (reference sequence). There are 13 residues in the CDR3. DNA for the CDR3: TGTGCCAGTAGTATAGGGGGTACAGATACGCAGTATTTT. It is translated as CASSIGGTDTQYF.

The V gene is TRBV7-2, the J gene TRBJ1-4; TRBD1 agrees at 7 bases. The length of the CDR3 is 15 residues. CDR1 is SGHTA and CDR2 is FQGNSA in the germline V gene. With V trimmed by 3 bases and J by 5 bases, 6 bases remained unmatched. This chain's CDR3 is CASSLTTGTNEKLFF. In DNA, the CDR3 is TGTGCCAGCAGCTTGACGACAGGGACGAATGAAAAACTGTTTTTT.

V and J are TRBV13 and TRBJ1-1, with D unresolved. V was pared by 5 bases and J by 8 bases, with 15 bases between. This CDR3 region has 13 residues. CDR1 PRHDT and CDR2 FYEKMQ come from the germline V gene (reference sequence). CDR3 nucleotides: TGTGCCAGCAGCCAAGGTTGGGGAAAAGAAGCTTTCTTT. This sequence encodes CASSQGWGKEAFF.

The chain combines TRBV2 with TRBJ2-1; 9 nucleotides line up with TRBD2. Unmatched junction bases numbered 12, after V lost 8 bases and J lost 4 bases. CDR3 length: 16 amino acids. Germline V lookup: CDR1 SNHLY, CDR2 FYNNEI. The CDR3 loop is CASQQRLAEPYNEQFF. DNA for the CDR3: TGTGCCAGCCAACAAAGACTAGCGGAACCATACAATGAGCAGTTCTTC.

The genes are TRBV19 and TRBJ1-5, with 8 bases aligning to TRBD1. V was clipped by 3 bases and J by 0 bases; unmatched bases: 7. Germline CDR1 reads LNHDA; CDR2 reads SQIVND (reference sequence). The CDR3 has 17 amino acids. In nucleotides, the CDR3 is TGTGCCAGTAGTATGACAGGGGTCGGGTATAGCAATCAGCCCCAGCATTTT. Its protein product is CASSMTGVGYSNQPQHF. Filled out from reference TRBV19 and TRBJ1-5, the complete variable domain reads DGGITQSPKYLFRKEGQNVTLSCEQNLNHDAMYWYRQDPGQGLRLIYYSQIVNDFQKGDIAEGYSVSREKKESFPLTVTSAQKNPTAFYLCASSMTGVGYSNQPQHFGDGTRLSIL.

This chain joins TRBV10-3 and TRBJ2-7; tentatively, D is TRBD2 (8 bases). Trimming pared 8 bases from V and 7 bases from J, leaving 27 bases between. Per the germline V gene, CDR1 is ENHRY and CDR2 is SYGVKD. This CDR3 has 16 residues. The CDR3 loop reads CAISGLRQGSGGEQYF. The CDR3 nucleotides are TGTGCCATCTCCGGCTTGAGACAGGGTTCGGGGGGGGAGCAGTACTTC.

The CDR3 bases are TGTGCCAGCAGTTTCTGGAGTTCGAACGAGCAGTACTTC. This sequence encodes CASSFWSSNEQYF. V usage is TRBV28 and J usage is TRBJ2-7; D is unresolved. Germline V CDR1 and CDR2: MDHEN, SYDVKM. The CDR3 covers 13 residues. V lost 3 bases to trimming and J lost 5 bases, with 11 bases between them. Filled out from reference TRBV28 and TRBJ2-7, the complete variable domain reads DVKVTQSSRYLVKRTGEKVFLECVQDMDHENMFWYRQDPGLGLRLIYFSYDVKMKEKGDIPEGYSVSREKKERFSLILESASTNQTSMYLCASSFWSSNEQYFGPGTRLTVT.

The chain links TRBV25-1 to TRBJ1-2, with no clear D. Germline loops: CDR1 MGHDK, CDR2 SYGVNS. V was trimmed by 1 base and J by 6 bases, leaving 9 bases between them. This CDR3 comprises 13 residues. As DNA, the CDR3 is TGTGCCAGCAGTGAATGGCAGGACCATGGCTACACCTTC. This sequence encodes CASSEWQDHGYTF.

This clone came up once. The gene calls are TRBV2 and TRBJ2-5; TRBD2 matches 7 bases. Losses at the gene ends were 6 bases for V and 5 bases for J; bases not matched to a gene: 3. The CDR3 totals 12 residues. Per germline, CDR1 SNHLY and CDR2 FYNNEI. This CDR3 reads CASRILAETQYF. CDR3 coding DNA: TGTGCCAGCAGGATACTAGCGGAGACCCAGTACTTC. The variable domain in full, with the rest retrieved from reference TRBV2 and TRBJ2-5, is EPEVTQTPSHQVTQMGQEVILRCVPISNHLYFYWYRQILGQKVEFLVSFYNNEISEKSEIFDDQFSVERPDGSNFTLKIRSTKLEDSAMYFCASRILAETQYFGPGTRLLVL.

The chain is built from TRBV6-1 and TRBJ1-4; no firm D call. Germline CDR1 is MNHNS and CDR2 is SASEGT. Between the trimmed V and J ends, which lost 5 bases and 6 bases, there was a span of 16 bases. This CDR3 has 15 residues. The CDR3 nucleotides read TGTGCCAGCAGTTCCGGCTCCCATGGGGATGAAAAACTGTTTTTT. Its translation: CASSSGSHGDEKLFF.

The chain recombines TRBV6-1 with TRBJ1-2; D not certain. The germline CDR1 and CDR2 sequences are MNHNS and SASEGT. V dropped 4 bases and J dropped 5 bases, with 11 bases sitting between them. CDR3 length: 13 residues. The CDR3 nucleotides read TGTGCCAGCAGTGGTTCCGGTGTGTATGGCTACACCTTC. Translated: CASSGSGVYGYTF.

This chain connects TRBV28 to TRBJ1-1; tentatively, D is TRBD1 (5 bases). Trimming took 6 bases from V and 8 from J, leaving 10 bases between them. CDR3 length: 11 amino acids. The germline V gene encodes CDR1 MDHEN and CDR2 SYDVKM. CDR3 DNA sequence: TGTGCCAGCAGCCAACGGGGGGAAGCTTTCTTT. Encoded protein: CASSQRGEAFF.

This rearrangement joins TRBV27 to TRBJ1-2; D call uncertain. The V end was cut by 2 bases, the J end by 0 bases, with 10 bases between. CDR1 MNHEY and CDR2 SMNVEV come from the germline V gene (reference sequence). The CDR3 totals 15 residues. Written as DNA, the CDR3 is TGTGCCAGCAGTTTAGGAGGCGGAGCTAACTATGGCTACACCTTC. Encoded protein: CASSLGGGANYGYTF.

CDR3 protein: CASSLGQAYGNTIYF. The CDR3 DNA follows: TGTGCCAGCAGTTTAGGCCAGGCGTATGGAAACACCATATATTTT. The rearrangement links TRBV28 to TRBJ1-3; D uncertain. V was cut by 2 bases and J by 3 bases, with 11 bases left in between. The CDR3 is made up of 15 amino acids. Germline CDR1 MDHEN, CDR2 SYDVKM. Full variable domain (rest looked up from reference TRBV28 and TRBJ1-3): DVKVTQSSRYLVKRTGEKVFLECVQDMDHENMFWYRQDPGLGLRLIYFSYDVKMKEKGDIPEGYSVSREKKERFSLILESASTNQTSMYLCASSLGQAYGNTIYFGEGSWLTVV.

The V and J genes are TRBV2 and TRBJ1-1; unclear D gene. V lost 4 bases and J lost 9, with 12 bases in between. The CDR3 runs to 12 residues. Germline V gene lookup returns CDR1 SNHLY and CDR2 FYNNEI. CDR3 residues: CASSGTSAKAFF. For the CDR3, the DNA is TGTGCCAGCAGTGGGACTTCTGCTAAAGCTTTCTTT.

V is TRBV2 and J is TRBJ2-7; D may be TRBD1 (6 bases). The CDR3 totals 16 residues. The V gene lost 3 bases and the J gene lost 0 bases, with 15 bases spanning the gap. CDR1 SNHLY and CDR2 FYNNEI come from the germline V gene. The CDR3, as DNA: TGTGCCAGCAGTGACCGTAGGGGGACCCTCTCCTACGAGCAGTACTTC. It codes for CASSDRRGTLSYEQYF.

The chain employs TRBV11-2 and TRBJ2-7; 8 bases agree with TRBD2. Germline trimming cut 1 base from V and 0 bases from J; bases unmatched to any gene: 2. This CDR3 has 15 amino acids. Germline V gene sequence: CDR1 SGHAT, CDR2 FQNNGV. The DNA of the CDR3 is TGTGCCAGCAGCTTAGGGCGGGAGGTCTCCTACGAGCAGTACTTC. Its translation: CASSLGREVSYEQYF.